Described below is a single T cell receptor beta chain sequence and its context. This entry belongs to a study of blood T cell repertoires in COVID-19. Study-wide context: COVID-19 samples from acute and convalescent phases originated in the United States, Italy and Spain. In each case, the material was cDNA or gDNA derived from T cells, B-cell-depleted T cells, or PBMCs.

This CDR3 comprises 14 residues. The J segment lost 4 bases and the V segment lost 4 bases, leaving 3 bases of the junction unmatched. Germline-derived CDR1 and CDR2 are MDHEN and SYDVKM. Under the authors' procedure: From reference gene primer amplification, estimates of nucleated cell counts were derived. This table comes from immunoSEQ multiplex PCR, and its TCRdb copy is limited to in-frame clones, with some not included. From that table come the V and J calls and clone size; the DNA was used to work out D and trimming. Here the sample spans a few hundred thousand clones, around 86% being singletons.

The gene calls are TRBV28 and TRBJ2-2; 7 positions agree with TRBD1. The sample taken for sequencing was peripheral blood. This clonotype was obtained from a woman between 50 and 59 years old with acute or convalescent COVID-19. In nucleotides, the CDR3 is TGTGCCAGCAGTTCCGGGACAGTCACCGGGGAGCTGTTTTTT. It yields the protein CASSSGTVTGELFF.